These 24 T cell receptor beta chains came from one sample sequenced in a study of blood T cell repertoires in COVID-19. Only in-frame clones appear in the TCRdb table, and some are missing; sequencing was by immunoSEQ multiplex PCR. The data hold 250,000 or so clones, with around 85% observed a single time. Sequenced sample: peripheral blood. The receptors originated from a man in his sixties with acute or convalescent COVID-19.

This clone was seen once. CDR3 nucleotides: TGTGCCAGCAGCAAAGAATTACGGACTAGCGGCTACGAGCAGTACTTC. The encoded protein is CASSKELRTSGYEQYF. This sequence joins TRBV21-1 and TRBJ2-7; the DNA was not used to check the table's D call, TRBD2. TRBV21-1 corresponds to a pseudogene. This CDR3 has 16 amino acids.

The chain has TRBV6-6 and TRBJ2-1; 7 bases line up with TRBD1. This CDR3 has 14 amino acids. Germline V CDR1 and CDR2: MNHNY, SVGAGI (reference sequence). The junction had 2 bases not matched to a gene; V was cut back by 6 bases and J by 0 bases. The CDR3 DNA is TGTGCCAGCAGCTCAGGGGGCTCCTACAATGAGCAGTTCTTC. Translating it yields CASSSGGSYNEQFF.

This clone occurred once. The chain is built from TRBV28 and TRBJ2-7, with 11 bases identical to TRBD2. V lost 5 bases, J lost 2 bases, and 5 bases stayed unmatched. The CDR3 runs 15 residues. Germline values: CDR1 MDHEN, CDR2 SYDVKM. CDR3 amino acids: CASSTSGSLAYEQYF. The CDR3 coding sequence is TGTGCCAGCAGTACTAGCGGGAGCCTGGCCTACGAGCAGTACTTC.

This chain joins TRBV15 and TRBJ2-7, with D perhaps matching TRBD1 (6 bases). The CDR3 length is 14 residues. Germline V gene sequence: CDR1 LNHNV, CDR2 YYDKDF (reference sequence). Deletions cut 2 bases from V and 2 bases from J, with 10 bases between. CDR3 sequence: CATSRSRTAYEQYF. The CDR3 region has the DNA TGTGCCACCAGCAGATCGCGGACAGCCTACGAGCAGTACTTC.

The V and J genes are TRBV6-4 and TRBJ1-1; no clear D gene. Trimming took 6 bases from V and 1 from J, leaving 9 bases between them. The germline V gene has CDR1 MRHNA and CDR2 SNTAGT. The CDR3 runs 13 residues. CDR3 residues: CASSATPNTEAFF. CDR3 coding DNA: TGTGCCAGCAGCGCAACTCCGAACACTGAAGCTTTCTTT.

The chain links TRBV19 to TRBJ2-2, with TRBD1 matching 9 bases. The CDR3 is 17 residues long. Germline values: CDR1 LNHDA, CDR2 SQIVND (reference sequence). Trimming cost V 0 bases and J 4 bases; bases outside gene matches: 6. The CDR3 region has the DNA TGTGCCAGTAGTATAGATCGCCGGGACAGGGTCACCGGGGAGCTGTTTTTT. Translation gives CASSIDRRDRVTGELFF.

Only one count was recorded for this clone. V usage is TRBV11-2 and J usage is TRBJ1-3; D not certain. Germline V gene data show CDR1 as SGHAT and CDR2 as FQNNGV. V lost 0 bases and J 6 bases, leaving 12 bases between the germline ends. The CDR3 is 15 amino acids. The CDR3 reads CASSLDPRRANTIYF. DNA of the CDR3: TGTGCCAGCAGCTTAGATCCCCGGAGGGCAAACACCATATATTTT.

The chain links TRBV9 to TRBJ2-1; TRBD2 matches at 10 bases. The germline V gene encodes CDR1 SGDLS and CDR2 YYNGEE. V shed 0 bases, J shed 9 bases, and the junction held 9 bases outside the gene matches. CDR3 length: 16 residues. Here the CDR3 DNA reads TGTGCCAGCAGCGTAGACCCTAGCGGGAGTATTAGTGAGCAGTTCTTC. This translates into CASSVDPSGSISEQFF.

The rearrangement links TRBV7-2 to TRBJ2-7; weak D call: TRBD2 (6 bases). V was shortened by 1 base and J by 7 bases, with 17 bases between the two germline ends. The length of the CDR3 is 15 residues. Germline values: CDR1 SGHTA, CDR2 FQGNSA. The CDR3 DNA sequence: TGTGCCAGCAGCTTAGGCCCGGACGCCCGGGGGGAGCAGTACTTC. Amino acids: CASSLGPDARGEQYF.

A few counts support this clone. The chain recombines TRBV7-2 with TRBJ2-3; D perhaps matches TRBD1 (6 bases). V lost 5 bases and J 0 bases, leaving 15 bases between the germline ends. Germline loops: CDR1 SGHTA, CDR2 FQGNSA. This CDR3 is built from 16 residues. CDR3 amino acids: CASSPDRPSSTDTQYF. CDR3 nucleotide sequence: TGTGCCAGCAGCCCGGACAGACCTTCTAGCACAGATACGCAGTATTTT.

This chain links TRBV5-4 with TRBJ2-2; 7 nucleotides line up with TRBD2. The length of the CDR3 is 15 residues. Trimming cost V 5 bases and J 6 bases; bases outside gene matches: 10. Germline values: CDR1 SGHNT, CDR2 YYREEE (reference sequence). CDR3 nucleotide sequence: TGTGCCAGCAGGGGAGGGACTATAGGCGCCGGGGAGCTGTTTTTT. This codes for CASRGGTIGAGELFF.

This clone was observed a handful of times. This sequence joins TRBV27 and TRBJ1-2, with 7 bases aligning to TRBD1. Germline V lookup: CDR1 MNHEY, CDR2 SMNVEV (reference sequence). The ends lost 6 bases at V and 5 bases at J; junction bases unmatched: 6. The CDR3 is made up of 13 amino acids. For the CDR3, the DNA is TGTGCCAGCAGCCCGGGGACAGTATATGGCTACACCTTC. It codes for CASSPGTVYGYTF.

The V gene is TRBV19, the J gene TRBJ2-1; TRBD2 aligns across 11 bases. V lost 4 bases to trimming and J lost 4 bases; unmatched junction nucleotides: 15. This CDR3 is 19 amino acids long. Germline V gene lookup returns CDR1 LNHDA and CDR2 SQIVND (reference sequence). The CDR3, as DNA: TGTGCCAGTAGTACGCTCCGACCCGGGACTAGCGGAGTATACAATGAGCAGTTCTTC. It translates to CASSTLRPGTSGVYNEQFF. Full variable domain (missing parts from reference TRBV19 and TRBJ2-1): DGGITQSPKYLFRKEGQNVTLSCEQNLNHDAMYWYRQDPGQGLRLIYYSQIVNDFQKGDIAEGYSVSREKKESFPLTVTSAQKNPTAFYLCASSTLRPGTSGVYNEQFFGPGTRLTVL.

The rearrangement joins TRBV28 to TRBJ1-1; 8 bases agree with TRBD1. The CDR3 contains 14 residues. J lost 8 bases, V lost 4 bases, and 9 bases had no gene match. Germline loops: CDR1 MDHEN, CDR2 SYDVKM. The CDR3 reads CASSSSRDRREAFF. The CDR3 nucleotides read TGTGCCAGCAGTTCCTCCCGGGACAGGAGAGAAGCTTTCTTT.

CDR3 loop: CASSDVSSYNSPLHF. Here the CDR3 DNA reads TGTGCCAGCAGTGACGTTAGCTCCTATAATTCACCCCTCCACTTT. The chain carries TRBV2 and TRBJ1-6; no clear D gene. Germline V gene sequence: CDR1 SNHLY, CDR2 FYNNEI. There are 15 residues in the CDR3. Trimming removed 3 bases at V and 0 bases at J, with 6 bases between.

The V call is TRBV27, the J call TRBJ1-1; 8 positions match TRBD1. The CDR3 totals 13 residues. Germline CDR1 reads MNHEY; CDR2 reads SMNVEV (reference sequence). The junction had 5 bases not matched to a gene; V was cut back by 7 bases and J by 4 bases. CDR3 coding DNA: TGTGCCAGCAAAAGACAGGGGAGCACTGAAGCTTTCTTT. It codes for CASKRQGSTEAFF.

The V and J genes are TRBV7-2 and TRBJ2-5; no definite D call. The germline V and J ends were trimmed by 2 bases and 2 bases, with 9 bases remaining between them. The V gene's germline CDR1 is SGHTA and CDR2 FQGNSA. This CDR3 has 14 residues. CDR3 DNA sequence: TGTGCCAGCAGCTTAAGGAGCCAGCAAGAGACCCAGTACTTC. Its protein product is CASSLRSQQETQYF.

V and J are TRBV7-2 and TRBJ2-1; 7 bases are shared with TRBD1. Germline CDR1 reads SGHTA; CDR2 reads FQGNSA. The CDR3 is made up of 14 amino acids. V lost 4 bases to trimming and J lost 6 bases; unmatched junction nucleotides: 6. As DNA, the CDR3 is TGTGCCAGCAGCTCGGACAGGAATTCCAATGAGCAGTTCTTC. Its protein product is CASSSDRNSNEQFF. Filled out from reference TRBV7-2 and TRBJ2-1, the complete variable domain reads GAGVSQSPSNKVTEKGKDVELRCDPISGHTALYWYRQSLGQGLEFLIYFQGNSAPDKSGLPSDRFSAERTGGSVSTLTIQRTQQEDSAVYLCASSSDRNSNEQFFGPGTRLTVL.

In its sample, this clone was seen a few times. The rearrangement links TRBV28 to TRBJ1-3; D possibly corresponds to TRBD1 (5 bases). Germline V lookup: CDR1 MDHEN, CDR2 SYDVKM. Trimming took 6 bases from V and 5 from J, leaving 20 bases between them. The CDR3 is 16 residues long. The CDR3 DNA reads TGTGCCAGCAGAAGGCTCCAGGGTCCCGGTCGAAACACCATATATTTT. Translation: CASRRLQGPGRNTIYF.

This clone has just a few counts. The chain links TRBV5-4 to TRBJ2-1; no firm D call. V lost 5 bases to trimming and J lost 4 bases, with 19 bases between them. The V gene's germline CDR1 is SGHNT and CDR2 YYREEE (reference sequence). There are 16 residues in the CDR3. For the CDR3, the DNA is TGTGCCAGCAGTGAGCTAGATCTACCGACTTACAATGAGCAGTTCTTC. Its translation is CASSELDLPTYNEQFF.

The chain couples TRBV6-4 to TRBJ1-2, with D possibly TRBD1 on 5 matching bases. The CDR3 is 12 amino acids. Germline lookup yields CDR1 MRHNA and CDR2 SNTAGT. The V end lost 0 bases, the J end lost 8 bases, and 7 bases lay between the germline ends. DNA for the CDR3: TGTGCCAGCAGTGACTCGAACAGGGGCTACACCTTC. Amino acid sequence: CASSDSNRGYTF.

The genes are TRBV3-1 (or the pseudogene TRBV3-2) and TRBJ2-7; D gene ambiguous. Germline loops: CDR1 LGHDT, CDR2 YNNKEL (reference sequence). Deletions cut 1 base from V and 3 bases from J, with 4 bases between. This CDR3 comprises 12 residues. The CDR3 bases are TGTGCCAGCAGCCAAGGACTCTACGAGCAGTACTTC. Its translation is CASSQGLYEQYF.

The rearrangement joins TRBV2 to TRBJ2-2, with TRBD1 identical over 9 bases. V shed 7 bases, J shed 5 bases, and the junction held 8 bases outside the gene matches. The germline V gene has CDR1 SNHLY and CDR2 FYNNEI. There are 15 residues in the CDR3. CDR3 residues: CASTRLGTGTGELFF. CDR3 coding DNA: TGTGCCAGCACCCGATTAGGGACAGGGACCGGGGAGCTGTTTTTT.

The V call is TRBV28, the J call TRBJ1-2, with TRBD1 as a possible D gene (5 bases). CDR3 length: 15 amino acids. CDR1 is MDHEN and CDR2 is SYDVKM in the germline V gene. V dropped 4 bases and J dropped 8 bases, with 20 bases sitting between them. The DNA of the CDR3 is TGTGCCAGCAGTTCCGGTACCTACAGGATCCAAGGCTACACCTTC. Translated, it gives CASSSGTYRIQGYTF.